This paragraph reports one TCR beta chain. The data were obtained in a study of blood T cell repertoires in COVID-19. About the study: T cells, B-cell-depleted T cells, or PBMCs supplied cDNA or gDNA.

V lost 7 bases and J 3 bases, leaving 15 bases between the germline ends. The CDR3 sequence is 14 residues long. Germline lookup yields CDR1 MDHEN and CDR2 SYDVKM. Self-reported history from a screening survey and questionnaire set each donor's cohort. Assay: immunoSEQ multiplex PCR; the TCRdb copy retains only in-frame clones and omits some. This table has approximately 300,000 clones, 85% to 90% appearing once. This TCR was sampled from a woman younger than 35 who had recovered from COVID-19. Sequencing was carried out using PBMCs or T cells enriched from blood (not recorded which). The V gene is TRBV28, the J gene TRBJ1-2, with D maybe TRBD1 (5 bases). CDR3 bases: TGTGCCAGCACCATAAGCCTAGGGGACTATGGCTACACCTTC. It encodes CASTISLGDYGYTF.